This T cell receptor (beta chain) was captured in a study of T cells in Graves' hyperthyroidism and ophthalmopathy. Overall study context: Peripheral blood was acquired at first diagnosis, ahead of any therapy whatsoever.

Amplified TCR beta CDR3 regions derived from RNA transcripts. During a first-round RT-PCR of the TCR CDR3, the HTBI primer set was used. TCRdb processed the multiplex PCR reads anew with MiXCR; each CDR3 protein has one entry. The repertoire holds under 350,000 distinct CDR3 sequences, with about 20% as singletons. The length of the CDR3 is 12 residues. The V end was cut by 4 bases, the J end by 10 bases, with 10 bases between. Germline V gene data show CDR1 as KGHDR and CDR2 as SFDVKD. The clonotype was recovered from a woman between 50 and 59 years old with Graves' hyperthyroidism. V is TRBV24-1 and J is TRBJ2-1, with D possibly called TRBD1 or TRBD2 (5 bases each). The sample taken for sequencing was blood. DNA for the CDR3: TGTGCCACCAGTGAACACCGGGACGAGCAGTTCTTC. It codes for CATSEHRDEQFF.